The sequence of this T cell receptor beta chain was determined in a study of shared clonotypes between healthy human individuals. Germline loops: CDR1 SGHNT, CDR2 YYREEE (reference sequence). Trimming stripped 3 bases from V and 3 bases from J, with 13 bases between. The CDR3 length is 14 residues. TCRdb keeps only in-frame clones here, not all; method: immunoSEQ multiplex PCR. Of some 500,000 clones listed, roughly 95% were seen once; the top ten hold about 0.06%. The material sequenced was naive CD4+ T cells sorted from blood. The sample's subset: CD45RA+ positively selected. This TCR came from a woman in her twenties or thirties in good health. The chain carries TRBV5-4 and TRBJ2-7; possible D gene TRBD2, 5 bases. CDR3 in DNA: TGTGCCAGCAGCTCGGACGGCGGGCACTACGAGCAGTACTTC. It specifies CASSSDGGHYEQYF.